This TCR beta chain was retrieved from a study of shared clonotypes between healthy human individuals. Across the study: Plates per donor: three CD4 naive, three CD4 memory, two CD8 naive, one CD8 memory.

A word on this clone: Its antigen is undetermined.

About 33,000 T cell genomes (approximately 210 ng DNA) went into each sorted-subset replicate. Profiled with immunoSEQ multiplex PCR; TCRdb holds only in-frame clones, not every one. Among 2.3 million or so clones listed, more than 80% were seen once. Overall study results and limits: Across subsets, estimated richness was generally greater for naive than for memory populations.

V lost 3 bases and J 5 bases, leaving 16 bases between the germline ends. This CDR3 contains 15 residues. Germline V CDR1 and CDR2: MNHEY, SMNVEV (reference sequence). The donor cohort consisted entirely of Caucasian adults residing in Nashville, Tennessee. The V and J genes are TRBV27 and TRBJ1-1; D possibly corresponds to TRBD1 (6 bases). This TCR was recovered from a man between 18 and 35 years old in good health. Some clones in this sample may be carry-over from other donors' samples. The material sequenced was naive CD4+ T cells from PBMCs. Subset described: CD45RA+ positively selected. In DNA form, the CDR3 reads TGTGCCAGCAGTTTCAGGGGCGTAAAGGAGACTGAAGCTTTCTTT. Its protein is CASSFRGVKETEAFF.